A selection of T cell receptor beta chains follows, all from one sample in a study of blood T cell repertoires in COVID-19. Repertoires were generated with immunoSEQ multiplex PCR, while TCRdb's copy carries only in-frame clones and drops some. The repertoire holds 180,000 or so clones, with about 78% as singletons. Input material: peripheral blood. Every receptor here comes from a woman in her forties or fifties with active or convalescent COVID-19. CDR3s leave out the opening cysteine and the closing phenylalanine or tryptophan.

v_call: TRBV24-1
j_call: TRBJ2-2
cdr3_aa: ATSDIPDSENTGELF

v_call: TRBV19
j_call: TRBJ1-5
cdr3_aa: ASSMVQQPQH

v_call: TRBV29-1
j_call: TRBJ1-1
cdr3_aa: SVEQGQEAF

v_call: TRBV5-6
j_call: TRBJ2-7
cdr3_aa: ASSLGLANSYEQY

v_call: TRBV27
j_call: TRBJ1-1
cdr3_aa: ASSSAVMNTEAF

v_call: TRBV7-3
j_call: TRBJ2-1
cdr3_aa: ASSRDGLVGSYNEQF

v_call: TRBV21-1
j_call: TRBJ2-3
cdr3_aa: ASSTRLWTGIPDTQY

v_call: TRBV29-1
j_call: TRBJ1-1
cdr3_aa: SVEVRSTEAF

v_call: TRBV4-2
j_call: TRBJ2-1
cdr3_aa: ASSQTFSGSKYNEQF

v_call: TRBV18
j_call: TRBJ2-3
cdr3_aa: ASSPPLGDSDTQY

v_call: TRBV7-8
j_call: TRBJ2-3
cdr3_aa: ASSLVTGGETDTQY

v_call: TRBV28
j_call: TRBJ2-5
cdr3_aa: ASSSPGGQETQY